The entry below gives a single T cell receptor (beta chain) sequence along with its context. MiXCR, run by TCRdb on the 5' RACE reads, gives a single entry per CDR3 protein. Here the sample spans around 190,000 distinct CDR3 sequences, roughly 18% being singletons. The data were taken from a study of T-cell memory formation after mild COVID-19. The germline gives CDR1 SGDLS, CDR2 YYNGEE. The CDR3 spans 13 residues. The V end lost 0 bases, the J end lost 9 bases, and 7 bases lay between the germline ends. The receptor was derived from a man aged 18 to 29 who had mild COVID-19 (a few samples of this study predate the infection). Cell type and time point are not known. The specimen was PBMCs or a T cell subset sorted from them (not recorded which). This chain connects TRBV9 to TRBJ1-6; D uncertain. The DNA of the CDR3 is TGTGCCAGCAGCGTAGGTACTAGTTCACCCCTCCACTTT. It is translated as CASSVGTSSPLHF.